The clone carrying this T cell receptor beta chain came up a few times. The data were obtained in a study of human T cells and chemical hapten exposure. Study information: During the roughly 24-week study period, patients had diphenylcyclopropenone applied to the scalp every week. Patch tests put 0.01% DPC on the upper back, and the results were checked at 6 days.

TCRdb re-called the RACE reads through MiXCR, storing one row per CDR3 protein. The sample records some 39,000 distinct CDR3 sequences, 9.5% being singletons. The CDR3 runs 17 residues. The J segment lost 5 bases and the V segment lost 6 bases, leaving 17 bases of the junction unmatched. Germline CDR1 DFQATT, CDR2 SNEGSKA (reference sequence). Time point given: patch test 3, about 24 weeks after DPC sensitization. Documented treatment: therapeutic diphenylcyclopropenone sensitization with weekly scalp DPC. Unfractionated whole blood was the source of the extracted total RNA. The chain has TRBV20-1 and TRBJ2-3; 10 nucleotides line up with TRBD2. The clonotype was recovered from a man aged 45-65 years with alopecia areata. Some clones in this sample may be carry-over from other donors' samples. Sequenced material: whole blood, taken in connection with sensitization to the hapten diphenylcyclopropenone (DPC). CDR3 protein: CSAIPYLQREGRDTQYF. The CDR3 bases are TGCAGTGCCATCCCCTACCTACAGCGGGAGGGCCGAGATACGCAGTATTTT.